This TCR beta chain was documented in a study of OX40 agonist ivuxolimab in advanced cancers. At the level of the study: Treatment of patients was with ivuxolimab, an agonistic anti-OX40 (CD134) antibody. Dose-escalation patients had hepatocellular carcinoma, melanoma, renal cell or head and neck cancer.

Here immunoSEQ multiplex PCR was the method, and the copy in TCRdb shows in-frame clones only, minus some. The profile covers 65,000 to 80,000 clones, with 80% to 90% appearing a single time and around 0.26% taken by the ten largest. Study results and limitations: Expanded clones were, on average, more numerous in CD8+ T cells than in CD4+. At doses 0.1 to 3.0 mg/kg, CD4+ and CD8+ clones expanded.

V dropped 0 bases and J dropped 7; count of bases not matched to a gene: 8. CDR1 and CDR2 (germline): SQVTM, ANQGSEA. The CDR3 contains 15 residues. About this clone: What it binds is not known.

Here the sequenced sample was CD4+ or CD8+ T cells sorted from blood, taken in a trial of the OX40 agonist ivuxolimab. The chain recombines TRBV29-1 with TRBJ1-4, with 7 bases fitting TRBD1. This TCR came from an adult with an advanced solid tumor such as melanoma, head and neck, liver or kidney cancer. CDR3 in DNA: TGCAGCGTTGAAGAACGACAGGGATTAAGTGAAAAACTGTTTTTT. Translation: CSVEERQGLSEKLFF. Combining the CDR3 with reference TRBV29-1 and TRBJ1-4 gives the whole variable domain SAVISQKPSRDICQRGTSLTIQCQVDSQVTMMFWYRQQPGQSLTLIATANQGSEATYESGFVIDKFPISRPNLTFSTLTVSNMSPEDSSIYLCSVEERQGLSEKLFFGSGTQLSVL.